What follows are 13 T cell receptor beta chains derived from one specimen sequenced in a study of T cell responses to AZD1222 COVID-19 vaccine. Generated by immunoSEQ multiplex PCR, the TCRdb table keeps only in-frame clones and is missing some. The sample contains 150,000 or so clones, 92% of which appear only once. Sequencing was performed on peripheral blood, taken on day 0 of AZD1222 vaccination. The receptors were sampled from an adult in good health.

The chain carries TRBV5-1 and TRBJ1-5; tentatively, D is TRBD1 (5 bases). Trimming stripped 0 bases from V and 5 bases from J, with 12 bases between. CDR1 and CDR2 (germline): SGHRS, YFSETQ. This CDR3 region has 15 residues. The CDR3 region is CASSLVSGNDQPQHF. The CDR3 nucleotides read TGCGCCAGCAGCTTGGTTTCAGGGAACGATCAGCCCCAGCATTTT.

V and J are TRBV7-8 and TRBJ1-5; 8 bases are a match to TRBD1. The CDR3 is 15 amino acids. Unmatched junction bases numbered 3, after V lost 0 bases and J lost 5 bases. Germline-derived CDR1 and CDR2 are SGHVS and FQNEAQ. Here the CDR3 DNA reads TGTGCCAGCAGCTTAGCACAGGGGGGGCATCAGCCCCAGCATTTT. This sequence encodes CASSLAQGGHQPQHF.

V is TRBV29-1 and J is TRBJ1-1; D unclear. Germline values: CDR1 SQVTM, CDR2 ANQGSEA. CDR3 length equals 11 residues. The V end lost 7 bases, the J end lost 7 bases, and 13 bases lay between the germline ends. CDR3 in DNA: TGCAGCGCCAGGATTTCCTATGAAGCTTTCTTT. Protein sequence: CSARISYEAFF.

As DNA, the CDR3 is TGTGCCAGCAGCCCCTCAAGCACAGATACGCAGTATTTT. Residues: CASSPSSTDTQYF. The chain combines TRBV7-3 with TRBJ2-3, with D unclear. Germline V lookup: CDR1 SGHTA, CDR2 FQGTGA. This CDR3 comprises 13 residues. Trimming pared 5 bases from V and 0 bases from J, leaving 6 bases between.

V usage is TRBV6-5 and J usage is TRBJ2-7; D not resolved. V shed 7 bases and J shed 2 bases, with 12 bases lying between them. The CDR3 length is 13 residues. Germline V gene sequence: CDR1 MNHEY, CDR2 SVGAGI. The CDR3 DNA is TGTGCCAGCATAAAGGCCAACACCTACGAGCAGTACTTC. Translating it yields CASIKANTYEQYF.

The chain has TRBV15 and TRBJ2-1; TRBD2 matches 9 bases. Unmatched junction bases numbered 13, after V lost 0 bases and J lost 7 bases. This CDR3 is 18 amino acids long. From germline, CDR1 is LNHNV and CDR2 YYDKDF (reference sequence). The CDR3 sequence: CATSRDPASGAHLNEQFF. In DNA form, the CDR3 reads TGTGCCACCAGCAGAGATCCGGCTAGCGGGGCCCACCTAAATGAGCAGTTCTTC.

As DNA, the CDR3 is TGTGCCAGCAGCCTGGTTCTCGCGGCTGGCTACACCTTC. Encoded protein: CASSLVLAAGYTF. This rearrangement joins TRBV14 to TRBJ1-2; D is undetermined. Trimming left V 4 bases short and J 7 bases short, with 13 bases between. From germline, CDR1 is SGHDN and CDR2 FVKESK. This CDR3 region has 13 residues.

The chain uses TRBV9 and TRBJ1-1, with D possibly TRBD1 on 6 matching bases. The CDR3 loop spans 16 amino acids. Trimming left V 0 bases short and J 4 bases short, with 16 bases between. From germline, CDR1 is SGDLS and CDR2 YYNGEE. The CDR3 protein is CASSVVPRGGRTEAFF. The CDR3 DNA reads TGTGCCAGCAGCGTAGTCCCCAGGGGTGGGCGCACTGAAGCTTTCTTT.

This chain uses TRBV7-2 with TRBJ2-1; perhaps TRBD1 as D (5 bases). The CDR3 is 15 residues long. The germline CDR1 and CDR2 sequences are SGHTA and FQGNSA. The V end was cut by 5 bases, the J end by 0 bases, with 11 bases between. The CDR3 coding sequence is TGTGCCAGCAGCCTGGACAACTTCTCCTACAATGAGCAGTTCTTC. As protein: CASSLDNFSYNEQFF.

This clone has a handful of counts. CDR3 residues: CASSLDNYEQYF. In DNA, the CDR3 is TGTGCCAGCAGTTTAGACAACTACGAGCAGTACTTC. The genes are TRBV28 and TRBJ2-7, with D unresolved. This CDR3 comprises 12 residues. Germline CDR1 MDHEN, CDR2 SYDVKM. V lost 2 bases and J 3 bases, leaving 5 bases between the germline ends.

The chain joins TRBV12-3 or TRBV12-4 to TRBJ2-3, with unresolved D. V was cut by 6 bases and J by 0 bases, with 7 bases left in between. The CDR3 contains 13 residues. The CDR3 is CASSPISTDTQYF. In DNA form, the CDR3 reads TGTGCCAGCAGCCCTATTAGCACAGATACGCAGTATTTT.

The J gene is TRBJ1-5, the V gene TRBV6-4, with 7 bases matching TRBD1. Germline V gives CDR1 MRHNA, CDR2 SNTAGT. Unmatched junction bases numbered 2, after V lost 4 bases and J lost 5 bases. The CDR3 extends over 13 amino acids. CDR3 bases: TGTGCCAGCAGTGTTCAGGGGGATCAGCCCCAGCATTTT. Its protein product is CASSVQGDQPQHF.

The rearrangement links TRBV10-2 to TRBJ1-3; D is possibly TRBD1 (5 bases). The CDR3 contains 14 residues. Trimming pared 2 bases from V and 0 bases from J, leaving 5 bases between. CDR1 and CDR2 from the germline V gene are WSHSY and SAAADI. The CDR3 region is CASSEGGSGNTIYF. CDR3 coding DNA: TGCGCCAGCAGTGAGGGGGGCTCTGGAAACACCATATATTTT.